This TCR beta chain was retrieved from a study of T cell responses to AZD1222 COVID-19 vaccine (dated by TCRdb to about 2021). Describing the broader study: AZD1222 recipients whose second dose came at about 4 weeks and those whose second dose came at about 12 weeks were combined into one group, since spike-specific TCR depth and breadth did not differ between the two schedules. A total of approximately 240 trial participants underwent TCR sequencing, of whom approximately 210 received two doses of AZD1222 and about 25 received two doses of the MenACWY control vaccine. Trial participants were enrolled by age into subgroups of 18-55, 56-69 and 70-plus years, and around 150, 28 and 57 TCR-sequenced participants, respectively, were included in these subgroups. Paper-wide results and their limitations: In the small 56-69-year group, the increase in depth fell short of significance, most likely because of low power. Spike-specific TCR breadth and depth rose significantly after two AZD1222 doses compared with day 0 and with MenACWY recipients. Only a handful of AZD1222 recipients were SARS-CoV-2 seropositive at baseline, limiting conclusions about previously exposed vaccinees. Vaccine-associated CD4 TCRs spanned the whole spike protein, with dominant responses in regions 160-218 and 743-854. Reportedly, close to half of the unique spike-specific TCRs recognized epitopes lying outside the regions that are mutated in the B.1.351 and B.1.1.7 variants. Because no day 14 peak-response samples were available, repertoires were characterized only after the peak T cell response. Participants were mostly white British and included more females than males, and it was suggested by the authors that clonal diversity may have been underestimated.

The CDR3 regions of human TCRbeta chains were analyzed by immunosequencing. The authors processed their data as follows. Repertoire TCRs were checked for matches against a reference library of SARS-CoV-2-specific TCRs that had been generated using the MIRA antigen-specificity platform. Breadth was defined as the fraction of unique TCRs that were SARS-CoV-2-associated, and depth was defined as the fraction of total T cells that were SARS-CoV-2-associated. Using the MIRA data, each spike-specific TCR was mapped to the spike region that the TCR reacts to and placed in a CD4 or CD8 class. Log10-transformed breadth and depth values were compared by one-way ANOVA with Sidak's multiple comparisons tests. The immuneACCESS repertoire file appears here via TCRdb, limited to in-frame rearrangements. These files lack a portion of the clones; in checked studies, under half of the deficit traces to unresolved V genes, and the cause of the others is not known. V and J calls and clone size are as listed in that table; D and trimming were resolved from the DNA. The sample yields around 72,000 clones; around 87% were counted once. 24% of the sample goes to the ten largest clones.

V is cut by 7 bases and J by 8 bases, and the space between the germline ends is 17 bases. The CDR3 contains 13 residues, cysteine and phenylalanine counted. The CDR3 DNA has 39 bases and is translated from base 1. Details on this clone: Its antigen specificity is not known. One base away there is no much larger clone; base qualities are not given.

What this sample's time point label stands for: baseline before first vaccination. Vaccinee samples were obtained from the UK trials COV001 and COV002, which included a single-blind randomized controlled phase 2/3 trial of AZD1222 (ChAdOx1 nCoV-19) in healthy adults. For TCRbeta chain sequencing, PBMC samples from trial participants were taken at day 0 and at day 28 after the second dose. Source: peripheral blood, taken on day 0 of AZD1222 vaccination. This clonotype originated in an adult in good health. Recombination joined TRBV12-3 or TRBV12-4 with TRBJ1-2, with an unclear D gene assignment. The DNA sequence follows: TGTGCCAGCAAGACCACAAACGAGCAAGGCTACACCTTC. This translates into CASKTTNEQGYTF.